This TCR beta chain was found in a study of cytomegalovirus exposure and HLA in healthy donors. This CDR3 is 13 amino acids long. V trimming: 5 bases; J trimming: 5 bases; junction bases outside the gene matches: 8. CDR1 is GTSNPN and CDR2 is SVGIG in the germline V gene (reference sequence). With 60 Vbeta and 13 Jbeta primers, the PCR was carried out. Repertoires were generated with immunoSEQ multiplex PCR, while TCRdb's copy carries only in-frame clones and drops some. The sample has about 300,000 clones, 80% to 90% seen once. This receptor was obtained from a man aged 35 to 55 in good health and CMV-seropositive. The rearrangement links TRBV30 to TRBJ1-2; TRBD1 agrees at 7 bases. Sequenced input: PBMCs. The CDR3 DNA is TGTGCCTGGGAGGGGGGACAGTGGTATGGCTACACCTTC. It specifies CAWEGGQWYGYTF.